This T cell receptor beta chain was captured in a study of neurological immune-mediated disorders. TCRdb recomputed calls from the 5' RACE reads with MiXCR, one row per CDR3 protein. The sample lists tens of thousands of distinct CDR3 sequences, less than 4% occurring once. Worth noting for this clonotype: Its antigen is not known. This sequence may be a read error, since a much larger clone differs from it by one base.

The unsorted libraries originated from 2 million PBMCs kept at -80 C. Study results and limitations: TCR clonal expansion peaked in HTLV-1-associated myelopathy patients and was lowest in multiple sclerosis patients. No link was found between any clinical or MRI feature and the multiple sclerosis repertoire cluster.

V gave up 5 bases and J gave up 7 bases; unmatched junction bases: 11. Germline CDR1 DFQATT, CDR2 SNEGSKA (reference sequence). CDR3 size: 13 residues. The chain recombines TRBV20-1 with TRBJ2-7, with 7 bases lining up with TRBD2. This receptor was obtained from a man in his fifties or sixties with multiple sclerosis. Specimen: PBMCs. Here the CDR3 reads CSASGTNILEQYF. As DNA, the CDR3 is TGCAGTGCTTCCGGGACTAATATTTTAGAGCAGTACTTC.